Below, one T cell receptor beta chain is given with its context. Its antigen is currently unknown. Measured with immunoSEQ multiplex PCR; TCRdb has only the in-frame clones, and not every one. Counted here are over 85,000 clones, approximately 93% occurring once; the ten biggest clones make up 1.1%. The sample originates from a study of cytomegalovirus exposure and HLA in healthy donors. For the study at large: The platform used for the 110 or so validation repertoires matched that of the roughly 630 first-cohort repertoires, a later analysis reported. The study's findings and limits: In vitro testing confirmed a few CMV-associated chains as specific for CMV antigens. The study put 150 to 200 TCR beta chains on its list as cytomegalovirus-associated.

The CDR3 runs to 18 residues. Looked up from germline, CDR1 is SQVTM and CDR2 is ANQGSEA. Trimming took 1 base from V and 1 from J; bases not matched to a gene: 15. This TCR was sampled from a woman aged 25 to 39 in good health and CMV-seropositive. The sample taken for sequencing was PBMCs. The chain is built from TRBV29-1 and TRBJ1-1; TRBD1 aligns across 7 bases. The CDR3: CSVEGLLTGTGPNTEAFF. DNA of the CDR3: TGCAGCGTTGAAGGCCTCTTGACAGGGACGGGACCGAACACTGAAGCTTTCTTT.